The source of this T cell receptor beta chain is a study of regulatory T cells in long-lasting Graves disease. Study in general: Antithyroid drugs had been taken under 3 months by newly diagnosed Graves' patients.

This clonotype was seen ten or more times. Combining iRepertoire HTBI primers with Arm-PCR of CDR3 regions, the authors built TCR beta libraries. Each CDR3 protein is one row after TCRdb ran MiXCR on the multiplex PCR reads. The sample holds fewer than 500,000 distinct CDR3 sequences, 16% seen once. Time point specified: newly diagnosed GD, antithyroid drugs for less than 3 months. The TCR library was prepared using RNA isolated from PBMCs. This sample was shared with a second study, whose subject was T cells in Graves' hyperthyroidism and ophthalmopathy. This second study says: First-round RT-PCR of the TCR CDR3 relied on the HTBI primer set. With a median lead of roughly 6.8 months before onset, the model predicted ophthalmopathy.

The TCR originated in a man in his forties with Graves disease. The starting material was peripheral blood mononuclear cells (PBMCs), obtained at new diagnosis, from a patient treated with antithyroid drugs.

CDR3 DNA sequence: TGTGCCAGCAGCTTAAGGGACAACCAAGAGACCCAGTACTTC. It specifies CASSLRDNQETQYF. The chain is built from TRBV7-9 and TRBJ2-5, with D possibly being TRBD1 (6 bases). Between the trimmed V and J ends, which lost 2 bases and 0 bases, there was a span of 7 bases. Germline values: CDR1 SEHNR, CDR2 FQNEAQ (reference sequence). CDR3 size: 14 residues.